This record covers a single TCR beta chain. Its antigen is as yet unknown. Primers: 60 Vbeta forward and 13 Jbeta reverse. Here immunoSEQ multiplex PCR was the method, and the copy in TCRdb shows in-frame clones only, minus some. Of around 98,000 clones listed, more than 65% are singletons. The CDR3 is made up of 15 amino acids. J lost 4 bases, V lost 2 bases, and 2 bases had no gene match. CDR1 is SGDLS, CDR2 YYNGEE, per germline. These data are taken from a study of cytomegalovirus exposure and HLA in healthy donors. General study findings and limits: For presence/absence analyses, sequencing depth was assumed to be roughly uniform across donors. Several top significant clusters appeared, in a later analysis, to be linked to common viral pathogens. Indistinguishable V segments, including TRBV6-2 and TRBV6-3, were excluded.

The material sequenced was PBMCs. The chain uses TRBV9 and TRBJ2-3; the match to TRBD2 covers 12 bases. This TCR came from a human donor in good health. CDR3 amino acids: CASSVRLAGADTQYF. As DNA, the CDR3 is TGTGCCAGCAGCGTTAGACTAGCGGGGGCAGATACGCAGTATTTT.